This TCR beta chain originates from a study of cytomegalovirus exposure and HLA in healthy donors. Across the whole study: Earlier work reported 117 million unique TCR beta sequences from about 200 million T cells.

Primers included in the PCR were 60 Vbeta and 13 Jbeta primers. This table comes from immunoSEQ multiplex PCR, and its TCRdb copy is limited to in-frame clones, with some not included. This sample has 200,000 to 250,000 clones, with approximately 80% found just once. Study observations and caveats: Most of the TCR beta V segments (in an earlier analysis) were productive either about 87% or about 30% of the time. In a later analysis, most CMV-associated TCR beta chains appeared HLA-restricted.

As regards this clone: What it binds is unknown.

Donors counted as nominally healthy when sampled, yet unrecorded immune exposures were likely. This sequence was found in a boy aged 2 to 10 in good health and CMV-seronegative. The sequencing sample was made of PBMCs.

DNA of the CDR3: TGTGCCAGCAGCTTAGGTGCTGCGAGCTCCTACAATGAGCAGTTCTTC. This translates into CASSLGAASSYNEQFF. The chain couples TRBV7-2 to TRBJ2-1, with no clear D. Germline lookup yields CDR1 SGHTA and CDR2 FQGNSA. V gave up 1 base and J gave up 0 bases, with 10 bases separating them. The CDR3 is made up of 16 amino acids.